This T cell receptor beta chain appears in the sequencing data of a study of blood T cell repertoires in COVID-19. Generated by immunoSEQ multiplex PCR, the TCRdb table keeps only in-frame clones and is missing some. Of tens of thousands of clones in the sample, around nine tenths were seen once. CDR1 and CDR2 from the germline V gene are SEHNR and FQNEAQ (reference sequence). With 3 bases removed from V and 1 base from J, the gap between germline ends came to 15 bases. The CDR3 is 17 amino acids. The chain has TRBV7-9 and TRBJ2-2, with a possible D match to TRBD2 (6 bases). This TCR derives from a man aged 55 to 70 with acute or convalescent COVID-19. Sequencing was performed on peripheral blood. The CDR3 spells CASSLVGGSLNTGELFF. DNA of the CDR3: TGTGCCAGCAGCTTGGTAGGAGGGTCCCTGAACACCGGGGAGCTGTTTTTT.